The 7 T cell receptor beta chains reported below all come from one sample, sequenced in a study of T cells after yellow fever vaccination. TCRdb used MiXCR to reprocess the 5' RACE reads, holding one entry per CDR3 protein. The sample lists 450,000 to 600,000 distinct CDR3 sequences; 13% were seen once. The starting material was PBMCs, obtained on the day of the yellow fever booster vaccination. The receptors derive from a man between 25 and 39 years old who received the YFV17D yellow fever vaccine.

This chain joins TRBV30 and TRBJ2-2, with D perhaps TRBD1 (6 bases). The germline V gene encodes CDR1 GTSNPN and CDR2 SVGIG (reference sequence). The CDR3 runs 13 residues. The CDR3 loop is CALDRPSTGELFF. CDR3 in DNA: TGTGCTTTAGACAGGCCCAGCACCGGGGAGCTGTTTTTT.

This sequence joins TRBV7-2 and TRBJ2-3; weak D call: TRBD2 (5 bases). CDR1 is SGHTA, CDR2 FQGNSA, per germline. The V end was cut by 0 bases, the J end by 4 bases, with 14 bases between. The CDR3 runs 16 residues. The CDR3 protein is CASSLARGRVADTQYF. The CDR3 DNA reads TGTGCCAGCAGCTTAGCGCGAGGGCGTGTCGCAGATACGCAGTATTTT.

This chain uses TRBV9 with TRBJ2-5; 7 bases match TRBD1. The germline V gene has CDR1 SGDLS and CDR2 YYNGEE. CDR3 size: 15 residues. J gave up 2 bases and V 2 bases, and 6 bases lay outside the gene matches. In DNA, the CDR3 is TGTGCCAGCAGCGTTTACCCGGGACAGCAAGAGACCCAGTACTTC. It specifies CASSVYPGQQETQYF. The whole variable domain, filled in from reference TRBV9 and TRBJ2-5, reads DSGVTQTPKHLITATGQRVTLRCSPRSGDLSVYWYQQSLDQGLQFLIQYYNGEERAKGNILERFSAQQFPDLHSELNLSSLELGDSALYFCASSVYPGQQETQYFGPGTRLLVL.

The V and J genes are TRBV7-9 and TRBJ1-2, with D hard to call. The V end lost 5 bases, the J end lost 8 bases, and 21 bases lay between the germline ends. There are 15 residues in the CDR3. The germline V gene has CDR1 SEHNR and CDR2 FQNEAQ (reference sequence). For the CDR3, the DNA is TGTGCCAGCAGCCCCCGGCACTGGACTCTCGGCGGCTACACCTTC. Translated, it gives CASSPRHWTLGGYTF.

The chain joins TRBV24-1 to TRBJ2-1, with D perhaps TRBD1 (6 bases). Trimming took off 4 bases at V and 6 bases at J, with 15 bases between the two ends. Germline V gene data show CDR1 as KGHDR and CDR2 as SFDVKD. The CDR3 is made up of 15 amino acids. The CDR3 nucleotides are TGTGCCACCAGTGACTCCCGGGACACTTTCAATGAGCAGTTCTTC. Translation gives CATSDSRDTFNEQFF.

The V gene is TRBV7-8, the J gene TRBJ2-5; TRBD2 matches at 9 bases. This CDR3 is 16 amino acids long. The V segment lost 1 base and the J segment 5 bases; nucleotides outside the gene matches: 8. The germline gives CDR1 SGHVS, CDR2 FQNEAQ. In DNA form, the CDR3 reads TGTGCCAGCAGCTTAGTCCTAGCGGGATTATGGGAGACCCAGTACTTC. Its protein is CASSLVLAGLWETQYF.

This clonotype has only a few counts. V gene TRBV19 combines with J gene TRBJ2-3; D is unresolved. There are 14 residues in the CDR3. V gave up 7 bases and J gave up 0 bases, with 11 bases separating them. Germline CDR1 reads LNHDA; CDR2 reads SQIVND (reference sequence). The CDR3 reads CASTRLGSTDTQYF. The CDR3 bases are TGTGCCAGTACTCGGCTGGGTAGCACAGATACGCAGTATTTT.